Listed below are T cell receptor beta chains from one sample, sequenced in a study of blood T cell repertoires in COVID-19. Some clones are missing from TCRdb's copy, which holds only in-frame ones; the method was immunoSEQ multiplex PCR. The sample lists approximately 150,000 clones, around four fifths occurring once. The sample taken for sequencing was peripheral blood. These receptors all come from a woman between 70 and 85 years old who had recovered from COVID-19. Each CDR3 is given with its conserved first and last residue. D genes are given only for firm matches. Size is omitted from some rows. Given values are once, few, many or a class for expanded clones.

J	size	D	V	DNA	CDR3
TRBJ1-2	once	TRBD1	TRBV6-6	TGTGCCAGCAGCCGGGACAGGGTTAACTATGGCTACACCTTC	CASSRDRVNYGYTF
TRBJ2-3	-	-	TRBV7-3	TGTGCCAGCAGCCTGGGGGCCACCACAGATACGCAGTATTTT	CASSLGATTDTQYF
TRBJ1-2	-	-	TRBV4-2	TGTGCCAGCACCAAAGAGGCGGGGACTAACTATGGCTACACCTTC	CASTKEAGTNYGYTF
TRBJ2-1	-	-	TRBV5-1	TGCGCCAGCAGCCCTCGCGGAGCCTCCTACAATGAGCAGTTCTTC	CASSPRGASYNEQFF
TRBJ2-2	-	-	TRBV6-5	TGTGCCAGCAAGGGTAGCGCGACCGGGGAGCTGTTTTTT	CASKGSATGELFF
TRBJ1-1	-	-	TRBV11-2	TGTGCCAGCAGCACGCTTTTGGGGAGCACTGAAGCTTTCTTT	CASSTLLGSTEAFF
TRBJ2-3	-	-	TRBV3-1/TRBV3-2	TGTGCCAGCAGCCCCATGGCCAGCACAGATACGCAGTATTTT	CASSPMASTDTQYF
TRBJ1-4	-	-	TRBV6-5	TGTGCCAGCAGTTGGGCGATTAATGAAAAACTGTTTTTT	CASSWAINEKLFF
TRBJ2-7	-	TRBD2	TRBV20-1	TGCAGTGCTAGTGGGGGACTAGCGGGAGGGGGCGAGCAGTACTTC	CSASGGLAGGGEQYF
TRBJ2-3	-	-	TRBV20-1	TGCAGTGCCAGTGGGGGACTTATCCCTAGCACAGATACGCAGTATTTT	CSASGGLIPSTDTQYF
TRBJ1-4	-	-	TRBV6-5	TGTGCCAGCAGTTACTCGGGCAGGCAGTTCAGTGAAAAACTGTTTTTT	CASSYSGRQFSEKLFF
TRBJ2-3	-	TRBD2	TRBV7-2	TGTGCCAGCAGCCTATTACCGGGACTAGCGGGAGGACCCACAGATACGCAGTATTTT	CASSLLPGLAGGPTDTQYF
TRBJ1-6	-	-	TRBV7-9	TGTGCCAGCAGCTTAGGGACGGGGGATTCACCCCTCCACTTT	CASSLGTGDSPLHF
TRBJ1-1	-	-	TRBV9	TGTGCCAGCAGCGTAGCCAGGGGAACTGAAGCTTTCTTT	CASSVARGTEAFF
TRBJ1-2	-	TRBD1	TRBV10-3	TGTGCCATAGGGGAAGAACTAGACAGGGGAGACAATGGCTACACCTTC	CAIGEELDRGDNGYTF
TRBJ2-2	-	-	TRBV7-7	TGTGCCAGCAGCCTAACCCCCGGCAGGGTGGCCGGGGAGCTGTTTTTT	CASSLTPGRVAGELFF
TRBJ2-1	-	-	TRBV9	TGTGCCAGCAGCGTAGGTGAGCGGCTAACCTACAATGAGCAGTTCTTC	CASSVGERLTYNEQFF
TRBJ1-2	-	TRBD1	TRBV3-1/TRBV3-2	TGTGCCAGCAGCCAAGGCGGGACAGGGGCCATCTATGGCTACACCTTC	CASSQGGTGAIYGYTF
TRBJ2-1	once	TRBD2	TRBV5-1	TGCGCCAGCAGTAGACTAGCGGGAGAGGAATCAGGCAATGAGCAGTTCTTC	CASSRLAGEESGNEQFF
TRBJ1-1	-	-	TRBV27	TGTGCCAGCAGTTTTCGGGGGAGGGTGAGGAACACTGAAGCTTTCTTT	CASSFRGRVRNTEAFF
TRBJ2-7	-	-	TRBV18	TGTGCCAGCTCACCATCGGTAACGGGGAATTACGAGCAGTACTTC	CASSPSVTGNYEQYF
TRBJ2-5	few	-	TRBV18	TGTGCCAGCTCACCGGGGAGCCGGGAGACCCAGTACTTC	CASSPGSRETQYF
TRBJ1-2	-	-	TRBV19	TGTGCCAGTAGGGACCCAGGGGTGGCTAACTATGGCTACACCTTC	CASRDPGVANYGYTF
TRBJ2-1	-	TRBD2	TRBV7-9	TGTGCCAGCAGCCCACCGTTGGGACTAGCGGGGCCCGGGGATGAGCAGTTCTTC	CASSPPLGLAGPGDEQFF
TRBJ2-1	-	TRBD1	TRBV12-3/TRBV12-4	TGTGCCAGCAGCCCCGACAGGGTAGCCATCTTC	CASSPDRVAIF
TRBJ1-5	-	-	TRBV4-2	TGTGCCAGCAGCCAACCTTGGGCGACGGATAGCAATCAGCCCCAGCATTTT	CASSQPWATDSNQPQHF
TRBJ1-1	-	-	TRBV19	TGTGCCAGTAGTATAGGTCCCACACTGGCGGTGGACACTGAAGCTTTCTTT	CASSIGPTLAVDTEAFF
TRBJ2-7	-	-	TRBV9	TGTGCCAGCAGCGTAGGGGCAGGGGTGGTGTTCGAGCAGTACTTC	CASSVGAGVVFEQYF
TRBJ1-1	-	TRBD1	TRBV18	TGTGCCAGCTCACCAGGGACAGGGGGGTTCGACACTGAAGCTTTCTTT	CASSPGTGGFDTEAFF
TRBJ2-2	-	-	TRBV19	TGTGCCAGTGGCTCACAGGCGAACACCGGGGAGCTGTTTTTT	CASGSQANTGELFF
TRBJ2-7	once	-	TRBV4-1	TGCGCCAGCAGCCTCCGGTGGAGCGGCCCCTACGAGCAGTACTTC	CASSLRWSGPYEQYF
TRBJ1-5	-	TRBD1	TRBV28	TGTGCCAGCCTTCTGGGGACAGGGGGCGCGGGGCAGCCCCAGCATTTT	CASLLGTGGAGQPQHF
TRBJ1-5	-	-	TRBV19	TGTGCCAGTAGTATGGTTCAGGGCCTTGGGAATCAGCCCCAGCATTTT	CASSMVQGLGNQPQHF
TRBJ1-1	-	-	TRBV7-3	TGTGCCAGCAGCTTACAAGCGGCTGGGACTGAAGCTTTCTTT	CASSLQAAGTEAFF
TRBJ1-5	-	TRBD1	TRBV30	TGTGCCTGGAGCGCCAACAGGGGTCAGCCCCAGCATTTT	CAWSANRGQPQHF
TRBJ1-2	-	-	TRBV28	TGTGCCAGCACCCGACAGGCACCCTATGGCTACACCTTC	CASTRQAPYGYTF
TRBJ2-1	-	TRBD2	TRBV24-1	TGTGCCACCAGTGACCTGGGGGGGGGACCCTACAATGAGCAGTTCTTC	CATSDLGGGPYNEQFF
TRBJ1-3	-	TRBD1	TRBV28	TGTGCCAGCAGTTTAGGGACAGGGGGCTTCTCTGGAAACACCATATATTTT	CASSLGTGGFSGNTIYF
TRBJ1-5	-	-	TRBV7-2	TGTGCCAGCAGCCCGGGGGGCTGGCAGCCCCAGCATTTT	CASSPGGWQPQHF
TRBJ2-1	-	-	TRBV9	TGTGCCAGCAGCGTAGGGAGCGGCGGCTACAATGAGCAGTTCTTC	CASSVGSGGYNEQFF
TRBJ1-5	-	TRBD1	TRBV18	TGTGCCAGCTCACTGGACAGGAATGATCAGCCCCAGCATTTT	CASSLDRNDQPQHF
TRBJ1-3	once	TRBD1	TRBV9	TGTGCCAGCAGCGCCCCGACAGGGGCTGGAAACACCATATATTTT	CASSAPTGAGNTIYF
TRBJ1-2	-	-	TRBV2	TGTGCCAGCAGCCCCCGGGGGGGGCTTCCTAACTATGGCTACACCTTC	CASSPRGGLPNYGYTF
TRBJ2-3	once	-	TRBV4-1	TGCGCCAGCAGCCAATTCCCCGACTATACAGATACGCAGTATTTT	CASSQFPDYTDTQYF
TRBJ1-3	-	-	TRBV10-3	TGTGCCATCAGCCCCAGTACCTCTGGAAACACCATATATTTT	CAISPSTSGNTIYF
TRBJ2-3	-	-	TRBV5-1	TGCGCCAGCAGCTTGGGGCAGGGCTTAGATACGCAGTATTTT	CASSLGQGLDTQYF
TRBJ2-7	few	TRBD2	TRBV5-1	TGCGCCAGCAGCTTGTCTAGCGGGGGAAGCTCCTACGAGCAGTACTTC	CASSLSSGGSSYEQYF
TRBJ1-2	few	-	TRBV7-9	TGTGCCAGCAGCTTCAGGGAAGACTATGGCTACACCTTC	CASSFREDYGYTF
TRBJ2-5	once	TRBD2	TRBV4-3	TGCGCCAGCAGCCAAGAGAAGCTAGCGGGAGGGGGGCAAGAGACCCAGTACTTC	CASSQEKLAGGGQETQYF
TRBJ1-2	-	TRBD1	TRBV30	TGTGCCTGGAGTGTGGGGACAGGGGCTGGCTACACCTTC	CAWSVGTGAGYTF
TRBJ2-7	once	-	TRBV7-3	TGTGCCAGCAGCTCCTTAAACCCCGGGCAGGGGCCCTACGAGCAGTACTTC	CASSSLNPGQGPYEQYF
TRBJ1-1	-	-	TRBV18	TGTGCCAGCTCACCGGCGGGGGGCCGTTTCTTGAACACTGAAGCTTTCTTT	CASSPAGGRFLNTEAFF
TRBJ1-1	-	-	TRBV7-6	TGTGCCAGCAGCCCCGCGGCCGGGTGGGCTTTCTTT	CASSPAAGWAFF